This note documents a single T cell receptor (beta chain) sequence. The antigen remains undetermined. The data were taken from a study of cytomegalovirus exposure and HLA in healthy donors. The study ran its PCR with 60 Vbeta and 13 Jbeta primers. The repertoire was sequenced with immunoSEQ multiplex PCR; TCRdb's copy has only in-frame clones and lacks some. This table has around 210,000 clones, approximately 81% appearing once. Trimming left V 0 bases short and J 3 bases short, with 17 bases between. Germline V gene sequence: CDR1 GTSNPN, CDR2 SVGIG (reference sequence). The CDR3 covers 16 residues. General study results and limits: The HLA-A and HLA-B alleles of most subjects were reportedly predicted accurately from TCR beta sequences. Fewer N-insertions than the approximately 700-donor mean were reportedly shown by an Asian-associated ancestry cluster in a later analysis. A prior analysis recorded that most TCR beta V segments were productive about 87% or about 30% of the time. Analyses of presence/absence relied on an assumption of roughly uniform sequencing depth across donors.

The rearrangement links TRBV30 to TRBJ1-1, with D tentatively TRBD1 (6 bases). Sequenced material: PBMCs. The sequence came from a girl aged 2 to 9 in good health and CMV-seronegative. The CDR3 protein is CAWSVPGAPRDTEAFF. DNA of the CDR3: TGTGCCTGGAGTGTACCAGGGGCCCCAAGGGACACTGAAGCTTTCTTT.